Below are 8 T cell receptor beta chains sequenced from a single sample in a study of molecular identifiers for immune sequencing clone quantification. TCRdb fed the PCR reads into MiXCR, producing one record per CDR3 protein. The sample shows around 460,000 distinct CDR3 sequences, 20% to 25% of them seen only once. Sequenced: naive CD8+ T cells from blood, with Jurkat cell RNA spiked in. The subset: FACS-sorted CD8+CD4-CCR7+CD45RA+ naive T cells. The receptors were gathered from a human donor in good health. Some libraries in this study had Jurkat cell RNA spiked in.

This clonotype was counted only a few times. The chain recombines TRBV4-3 with TRBJ2-3; D might be TRBD2 (6 bases). Germline V lookup: CDR1 LGHNA, CDR2 YSLEER. The CDR3 totals 13 residues. V was pared by 4 bases and J by 6 bases, with 11 bases between. The CDR3 protein is CASSRGSGDTQYF. The CDR3 DNA sequence: TGCGCCAGCAGCCGAGGGAGCGGGGATACGCAGTATTTT.

There are a few counts of this clonotype. The J gene is TRBJ2-2, the V gene TRBV19; D uncertain. The V and J ends lost 9 bases and 1 base respectively, with 9 bases between them. CDR3 size: 13 residues. Germline V gene lookup returns CDR1 LNHDA and CDR2 SQIVND (reference sequence). The CDR3 DNA is TGTGCCAGCAAAGGTCTGAACACCGGGGAGCTGTTTTTT. Translation gives CASKGLNTGELFF. The full variable domain, with the rest looked up from reference TRBV19 and TRBJ2-2, is DGGITQSPKYLFRKEGQNVTLSCEQNLNHDAMYWYRQDPGQGLRLIYYSQIVNDFQKGDIAEGYSVSREKKESFPLTVTSAQKNPTAFYLCASKGLNTGELFFGEGSRLTVL.

For this clonotype: The junction shows a germline mismatch at one end, possibly a read error. V gene TRBV15 combines with J gene TRBJ2-7, with unresolved D. The germline gives CDR1 LNHNV, CDR2 YYDKDF (reference sequence). This CDR3 has 14 amino acids. The CDR3 is CATSSPTNAYERYF. DNA for the CDR3: TGTGCCACCAGCAGTCCGACAAATGCCTACGAGCGGTACTTC. Using reference TRBV15 and TRBJ2-7 for the parts outside the CDR3, the full variable domain is DAMVIQNPRYQVTQFGKPVTLSCSQTLNHNVMYWYQQKSSQAPKLLFHYYDKDFNNEADTPDNFQSRRPNTSFCFLDIRSPGLGDTAMYLCATSSPTNAYERYFGPGTRLTVT.

This clonotype has more than one count but fewer than ten. This rearrangement joins TRBV19 to TRBJ2-6; TRBD1 matches at 11 bases. V dropped 6 bases and J dropped 2; count of bases not matched to a gene: 0. The CDR3 length is 15 residues. Germline-derived CDR1 and CDR2 are LNHDA and SQIVND (reference sequence). Here the CDR3 reads CASRDRGPGANVLTF. CDR3 DNA: TGTGCCAGTAGGGACAGGGGGCCTGGGGCCAACGTCCTGACTTTC.

This chain joins TRBV27 and TRBJ2-7; D call uncertain. Deletions cut 5 bases from V and 2 bases from J, with 10 bases between. Germline loops: CDR1 MNHEY, CDR2 SMNVEV (reference sequence). CDR3 length equals 13 residues. Here the CDR3 DNA reads TGTGCCAGCAGTCGCAGTTCTACCTACGAGCAGTACTTC. This codes for CASSRSSTYEQYF.

This clonotype appeared a few times. V usage is TRBV6-6 and J usage is TRBJ2-2; no clear D. Germline loops: CDR1 MNHNY, CDR2 SVGAGI (reference sequence). This CDR3 region has 16 residues. The V gene lost 2 bases and the J gene lost 6 bases, with 16 bases spanning the gap. Written as DNA, the CDR3 is TGTGCCAGCAGTTACCTCAAGGACGCGGAGTCCGGGGAGCTGTTTTTT. It codes for CASSYLKDAESGELFF.

The J gene is TRBJ2-2, the V gene TRBV28; D might be TRBD1 (6 bases). CDR1 and CDR2 from the germline V gene are MDHEN and SYDVKM. V lost 5 bases to trimming and J lost 5 bases, with 15 bases between them. CDR3 length equals 15 residues. The CDR3 DNA reads as TGTGCCAGCAGTCCCCAAGGGGGTGAAACCGGGGAGCTGTTTTTT. Its protein product is CASSPQGGETGELFF.

This clonotype was observed at least ten times. The chain couples TRBV12-3 or TRBV12-4 to TRBJ1-1; D is unclear. V shed 3 bases and J shed 7 bases, with 6 bases lying between them. The CDR3 extends over 11 amino acids. The CDR3 bases are TGTGCCAGCAGTTTCCTTGGTGAAGCTTTCTTT. This codes for CASSFLGEAFF.